Shown below are 31 T cell receptor beta chains from a single sample sequenced in a study of blood T cell repertoires in COVID-19. Libraries were prepared by immunoSEQ multiplex PCR; TCRdb keeps only in-frame clonotypes and omits some of them. The sample carries 120,000 or so clones, 85% to 90% recorded once. Sequenced input: peripheral blood. The receptors were gathered from a man in his 70s with active or convalescent COVID-19.

The genes are TRBV11-3 and TRBJ2-1, with 11 nucleotides matching TRBD1. The V and J ends lost 5 bases and 7 bases, in that order; junction bases with no gene match: 4. The CDR3 covers 14 residues. Germline CDR1 SGHNT, CDR2 YENEEA. CDR3 in DNA: TGTGCCAGCAGCCCGGGACAGGGGGATAATGAGCAGTTCTTC. This sequence encodes CASSPGQGDNEQFF. Supplemented by reference TRBV11-3 and TRBJ2-1, the full variable domain reads EAGVVQSPRYKIIEKKQPVAFWCNPISGHNTLYWYLQNLGQGPELLIRYENEEAVDDSQLPKDRFSAERLKGVDSTLKIQPAELGDSAVYLCASSPGQGDNEQFFGPGTRLTVL.

This clone was detected only a few times. The chain couples TRBV7-9 to TRBJ2-1; D is possibly TRBD1 (6 bases). This CDR3 is built from 15 residues. CDR1 is SEHNR and CDR2 is FQNEAQ in the germline V gene (reference sequence). Trimming took 1 base from V and 4 from J, leaving 11 bases between them. CDR3 loop: CASSLDPGVYNEQFF. In DNA form, the CDR3 reads TGTGCCAGCAGCTTAGACCCAGGGGTGTACAATGAGCAGTTCTTC.

The V call is TRBV28, the J call TRBJ1-2; TRBD1 is a possible D gene (5 bases). This CDR3 region has 16 residues. CDR1 and CDR2 (germline): MDHEN, SYDVKM. V lost 8 bases and J lost 3, with 22 bases in between. The CDR3 bases are TGTGCCAGCTGTGTCCCGGGACTCCAAGGGCACTATGGCTACACCTTC. This gives the protein CASCVPGLQGHYGYTF.

This sequence joins TRBV7-2 and TRBJ2-1; 9 bases match TRBD2. This CDR3 has 18 residues. CDR1 and CDR2 from the germline V gene are SGHTA and FQGNSA. The J segment lost 0 bases and the V segment lost 2 bases, leaving 8 bases of the junction unmatched. Written as DNA, the CDR3 is TGTGCCAGCAGCTTACCGGCTAGCGGGACGAGCTCCTACAATGAGCAGTTCTTC. Protein: CASSLPASGTSSYNEQFF.

V gene TRBV6-6 combines with J gene TRBJ2-5; no definite D call. Trimming left V 5 bases short and J 5 bases short, with 12 bases between. CDR3 length: 13 residues. Germline CDR1 and CDR2: MNHNY and SVGAGI (reference sequence). As DNA, the CDR3 is TGTGCCAGCAGTCGGGTTAGCCGGGAGACCCAGTACTTC. This codes for CASSRVSRETQYF.

This clone was found once. J is TRBJ2-2 and V is TRBV5-1; D gene unclear. The CDR3 length is 16 residues. Between the trimmed V and J ends, which lost 2 bases and 2 bases, there was a span of 13 bases. Germline lookup yields CDR1 SGHRS and CDR2 YFSETQ. CDR3 in DNA: TGCGCCAGCAGCTTCCTCGCGGCAGAAAACACCGGGGAGCTGTTTTTT. Translated: CASSFLAAENTGELFF.

V usage is TRBV5-1 and J usage is TRBJ1-2; 8 nucleotides line up with TRBD1. The V and J ends lost 2 bases and 8 bases, in that order; junction bases with no gene match: 5. CDR3 size: 13 residues. Germline loops: CDR1 SGHRS, CDR2 YFSETQ. CDR3 loop: CASSFGQGGGYTF. The CDR3 nucleotides read TGCGCCAGCAGCTTTGGACAGGGTGGCGGCTACACCTTC.

The chain carries TRBV3-1 (or the pseudogene TRBV3-2) and TRBJ2-5, with TRBD2 identical over 10 bases. This CDR3 has 17 residues. Germline CDR1 LGHDT, CDR2 YNNKEL (reference sequence). V trimming: 1 base; J trimming: 5 bases; junction bases outside the gene matches: 10. CDR3: CASSQASSGRGLETQYF. CDR3 DNA sequence: TGTGCCAGCAGCCAAGCGTCTAGCGGGAGAGGGCTTGAGACCCAGTACTTC.

The rearrangement uses TRBV14 and TRBJ2-7; maybe TRBD2 (6 bases). Germline V gene data show CDR1 as SGHDN and CDR2 as FVKESK. V shed 0 bases and J shed 7 bases, with 16 bases lying between them. This CDR3 is 15 amino acids long. Here the CDR3 reads CASSQDGGILREQYF. The CDR3, as DNA: TGTGCCAGCAGCCAAGATGGGGGGATCCTTAGGGAGCAGTACTTC. Together with reference TRBV14 and TRBJ2-7, the CDR3 gives the full variable domain: EAGVTQFPSHSVIEKGQTVTLRCDPISGHDNLYWYRRVMGKEIKFLLHFVKESKQDESGMPNNRFLAERTGGTYSTLKVQPAELEDSGVYFCASSQDGGILREQYFGPGTRLTVT.

The V gene is TRBV4-1, the J gene TRBJ1-5, with TRBD1 as a possible D gene (5 bases). The CDR3 totals 16 residues. The germline CDR1 and CDR2 sequences are MGHRA and YSYEKL. V was trimmed by 3 bases and J by 0 bases, leaving 12 bases between them. The CDR3 is CASSHPGRDSNQPQHF. The CDR3 nucleotides read TGCGCCAGCAGCCATCCGGGCAGGGATAGCAATCAGCCCCAGCATTTT.

This chain uses TRBV15 with TRBJ1-3; possible D gene TRBD1, 5 bases. Germline loops: CDR1 LNHNV, CDR2 YYDKDF (reference sequence). The CDR3 length is 14 residues. The V end lost 5 bases, the J end lost 0 bases, and 8 bases lay between the germline ends. CDR3 protein: CATSGHGSGNTIYF. The CDR3 DNA reads TGTGCCACCAGCGGACATGGCTCTGGAAACACCATATATTTT.

This chain joins TRBV6-5 and TRBJ1-1; unclear D gene. The CDR3 has 12 residues. Trimming stripped 6 bases from V and 7 bases from J, with 12 bases between. The germline V gene encodes CDR1 MNHEY and CDR2 SVGAGI. The CDR3 sequence is CASSSVLLEAFF. CDR3 nucleotides: TGTGCCAGCAGCTCCGTCCTTCTTGAAGCTTTCTTT.

The J gene is TRBJ2-3, the V gene TRBV7-6; maybe TRBD2 (5 bases). Trimming left V 0 bases short and J 5 bases short, with 6 bases between. Germline CDR1 SGHVS, CDR2 FNYEAQ. The CDR3 totals 13 residues. The CDR3 loop reads CASSLAGEDTQYF. CDR3 nucleotides: TGTGCCAGCAGCTTAGCGGGAGAAGATACGCAGTATTTT.

The chain carries TRBV3-1 (or the pseudogene TRBV3-2) and TRBJ2-5, with D tentatively TRBD1 (6 bases). V was pared by 2 bases and J by 4 bases, with 17 bases between. Germline V gene data show CDR1 as LGHDT and CDR2 as YNNKEL (reference sequence). The CDR3 length is 16 residues. CDR3 DNA: TGTGCCAGCAGCCAAAGGGCCAGGATGACAGGAGAGACCCAGTACTTC. It codes for CASSQRARMTGETQYF.

The chain recombines TRBV5-6 with TRBJ1-1; a possible D gene is TRBD1 (5 bases). From germline, CDR1 is SGHDT and CDR2 YYEEEE. Trimming took 1 base from V and 11 from J, leaving 15 bases between them. The CDR3 loop spans 13 amino acids. As DNA, the CDR3 is TGTGCCAGCAGCTTGACGGGGGTTCGAAATGCTTTCTTT. Protein: CASSLTGVRNAFF.

This clone was detected a few times. V usage is TRBV27 and J usage is TRBJ2-7, with a possible D match to TRBD1 (6 bases). Looked up from germline, CDR1 is MNHEY and CDR2 is SMNVEV (reference sequence). This CDR3 has 13 residues. V was trimmed by 5 bases and J by 3 bases, leaving 11 bases between them. CDR3 DNA: TGTGCCAGCAGTCCGGGACAACTCTACGAGCAGTACTTC. Its protein is CASSPGQLYEQYF.

The chain uses TRBV5-1 and TRBJ1-1; perhaps TRBD1 as D (6 bases). Germline values: CDR1 SGHRS, CDR2 YFSETQ. This CDR3 has 14 residues. V lost 0 bases, J lost 3 bases, and 9 bases lay in between. The chain's CDR3 is CASSLGQVYTEAFF. CDR3 in DNA: TGCGCCAGCAGCTTGGGACAGGTCTACACTGAAGCTTTCTTT.

In this sample, this clone turned up a few times. The CDR3 DNA is TGTGCCAGCAGTACAACAGGAAACACCATATATTTT. As protein: CASSTTGNTIYF. The V gene is TRBV7-9, the J gene TRBJ1-3; D remains ambiguous. The CDR3 spans 12 residues. V lost 6 bases and J lost 4, with 7 bases in between. The V gene's germline CDR1 is SEHNR and CDR2 FQNEAQ (reference sequence). The full variable domain, with the rest looked up from reference TRBV7-9 and TRBJ1-3, is DTGVSQNPRHKITKRGQNVTFRCDPISEHNRLYWYRQTLGQGPEFLTYFQNEAQLEKSRLLSDRFSAERPKGSFSTLEIQRTEQGDSAMYLCASSTTGNTIYFGEGSWLTVV.

The chain employs TRBV19 and TRBJ2-5; the match to TRBD1 covers 11 bases. The CDR3 runs to 14 residues. Germline assignment: CDR1 LNHDA and CDR2 SQIVND (reference sequence). The V and J ends lost 6 bases and 3 bases, in that order; junction bases with no gene match: 3. The CDR3 reads CASSWTGGEETQYF. CDR3 bases: TGTGCCAGTAGCTGGACAGGGGGCGAAGAGACCCAGTACTTC.

The chain is built from TRBV28 and TRBJ1-6, with 8 bases that match TRBD1. The CDR3 is 16 amino acids. From germline, CDR1 is MDHEN and CDR2 SYDVKM. V shed 5 bases, J shed 14 bases, and the junction held 17 bases outside the gene matches. The CDR3, as DNA: TGTGCCAGCAGTCCGCTGGACAGGGACGACCCTTCGTCCCTCCACTTT. Amino acid sequence: CASSPLDRDDPSSLHF.

J is TRBJ1-2 and V is TRBV5-1; tentative D call: TRBD1 (6 bases). The germline gives CDR1 SGHRS, CDR2 YFSETQ. The ends were cut back, 6 bases at V and 2 bases at J, with 14 bases in the middle. The CDR3 is 14 amino acids. The DNA of the CDR3 is TGCGCCAGCACCCGGGACACCAAAAACTATGGCTACACCTTC. This translates into CASTRDTKNYGYTF.

This chain links TRBV7-9 with TRBJ1-1; TRBD1 matches at 7 bases. From germline, CDR1 is SEHNR and CDR2 FQNEAQ (reference sequence). The CDR3 has 13 residues. J was trimmed by 5 bases and V by 1 base; bases with no gene match: 1. CDR3 nucleotides: TGTGCCAGCAGCTTAGACAGGGGAACTGAAGCTTTCTTT. Translating it yields CASSLDRGTEAFF.

This chain connects TRBV6-6 to TRBJ1-1; D ambiguous. V was cut by 6 bases and J by 1 base, with 6 bases left in between. Germline V gene data show CDR1 as MNHNY and CDR2 as SVGAGI (reference sequence). This CDR3 comprises 12 residues. CDR3 sequence (DNA): TGTGCCAGCAGGGGGAGGAACACTGAAGCTTTCTTT. Translation gives CASRGRNTEAFF.

In its sample, this clone was seen once. The chain has TRBV14 and TRBJ1-4, with D possibly being TRBD1 (5 bases). The CDR3 loop spans 14 amino acids. V was clipped by 4 bases and J by 8 bases, with 14 bases between them. Per the germline V gene, CDR1 is SGHDN and CDR2 is FVKESK. The CDR3 loop reads CASSRGGAGEKLFF. The CDR3, as DNA: TGTGCCAGCAGCCGAGGTGGGGCTGGGGAAAAACTGTTTTTT. Based on the CDR3 plus reference TRBV14 and TRBJ1-4, the full variable domain is EAGVTQFPSHSVIEKGQTVTLRCDPISGHDNLYWYRRVMGKEIKFLLHFVKESKQDESGMPNNRFLAERTGGTYSTLKVQPAELEDSGVYFCASSRGGAGEKLFFGSGTQLSVL.

The chain uses TRBV7-9 and TRBJ1-2, with D tentatively TRBD1 (6 bases). Germline V lookup: CDR1 SEHNR, CDR2 FQNEAQ (reference sequence). V lost 3 bases to trimming and J lost 4 bases, with 12 bases between them. The CDR3 covers 14 residues. CDR3 protein: CASSFGDIVYGYTF. The CDR3 region has the DNA TGTGCCAGCAGCTTCGGGGACATCGTCTATGGCTACACCTTC.

The CDR3 loop is CASSVVPAGGTEAFF. CDR3 coding DNA: TGTGCCAGCAGCGTAGTGCCAGCCGGGGGCACTGAAGCTTTCTTT. The chain recombines TRBV9 with TRBJ1-1; a weak D match, TRBD1 (5 bases). Germline loops: CDR1 SGDLS, CDR2 YYNGEE. Trimming removed 0 bases at V and 4 bases at J, with 13 bases between. The CDR3 loop spans 15 amino acids.

This clone was picked up a small number of times. The gene calls are TRBV28 and TRBJ1-5; 8 bases match TRBD1. After removal of 6 bases from V and 3 bases from J, the junction contained 7 bases not matched to a gene. Germline V gene data show CDR1 as MDHEN and CDR2 as SYDVKM. The CDR3 totals 15 residues. CDR3 in DNA: TGTGCCAGCAGCCAACTGACAGGGGACAATCAGCCCCAGCATTTT. Its protein product is CASSQLTGDNQPQHF.

The chain couples TRBV15 to TRBJ2-3, with D tentatively TRBD2 (6 bases). Trimming removed 8 bases from V and 1 base from J, with 13 bases in between. Germline values: CDR1 LNHNV, CDR2 YYDKDF (reference sequence). The CDR3 spans 14 residues. CDR3 DNA sequence: TGTGCCACCGCCCAGGGCGGGGGCACAGATACGCAGTATTTT. The encoded protein is CATAQGGGTDTQYF.

The chain couples TRBV7-9 to TRBJ2-2; 7 bases match TRBD2. After removal of 3 bases from V and 6 bases from J, the junction contained 10 bases not matched to a gene. This CDR3 has 16 amino acids. CDR1 is SEHNR and CDR2 is FQNEAQ in the germline V gene (reference sequence). The CDR3 spells CASSLSRASGSGELFF. CDR3 bases: TGTGCCAGCAGCTTGAGCAGAGCTAGCGGATCCGGGGAGCTGTTTTTT.

The chain is built from TRBV3-1 (or the pseudogene TRBV3-2) and TRBJ1-1; D uncertain. The CDR3 consists of 13 residues. V dropped 5 bases and J dropped 10 bases, with 17 bases sitting between them. Germline lookup yields CDR1 LGHDT and CDR2 YNNKEL (reference sequence). Here the CDR3 reads CASSSLGPSGAFF. The CDR3 DNA reads as TGTGCCAGCAGCTCCCTTGGTCCGTCGGGAGCTTTCTTT.

V usage is TRBV7-2 and J usage is TRBJ2-1; 9 bases align to TRBD2. Germline CDR1 is SGHTA and CDR2 is FQGNSA. Trimming cost V 2 bases and J 6 bases; bases outside gene matches: 5. The CDR3 runs 15 residues. This CDR3 reads CASSLLAGTFNEQFF. Written as DNA, the CDR3 is TGTGCCAGCAGCTTACTAGCGGGAACCTTCAATGAGCAGTTCTTC.